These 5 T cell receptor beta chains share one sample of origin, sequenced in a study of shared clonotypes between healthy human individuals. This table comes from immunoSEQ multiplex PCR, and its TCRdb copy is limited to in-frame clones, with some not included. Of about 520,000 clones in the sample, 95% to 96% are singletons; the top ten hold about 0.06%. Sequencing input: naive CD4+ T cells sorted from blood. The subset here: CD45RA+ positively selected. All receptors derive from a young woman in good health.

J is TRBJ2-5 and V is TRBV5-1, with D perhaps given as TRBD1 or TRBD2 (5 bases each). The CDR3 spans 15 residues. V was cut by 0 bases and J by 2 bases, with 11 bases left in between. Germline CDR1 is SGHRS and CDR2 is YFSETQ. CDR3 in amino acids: CASSLGLGPQETQYF. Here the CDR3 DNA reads TGCGCCAGCAGCTTGGGATTGGGACCTCAAGAGACCCAGTACTTC.

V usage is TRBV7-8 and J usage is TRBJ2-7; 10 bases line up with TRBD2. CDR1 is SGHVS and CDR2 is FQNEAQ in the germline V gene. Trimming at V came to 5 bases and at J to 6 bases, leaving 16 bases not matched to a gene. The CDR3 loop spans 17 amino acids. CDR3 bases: TGTGCCAGCAGCGGATGGGACTTTAAAGCGGGAGGGCGCGAGCAGTACTTC. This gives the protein CASSGWDFKAGGREQYF.

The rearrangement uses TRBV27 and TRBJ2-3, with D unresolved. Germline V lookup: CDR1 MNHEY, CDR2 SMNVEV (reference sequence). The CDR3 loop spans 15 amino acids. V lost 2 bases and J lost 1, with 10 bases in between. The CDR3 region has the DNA TGTGCCAGCAGTTTACGGTGGGGTCGCACAGATACGCAGTATTTT. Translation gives CASSLRWGRTDTQYF.

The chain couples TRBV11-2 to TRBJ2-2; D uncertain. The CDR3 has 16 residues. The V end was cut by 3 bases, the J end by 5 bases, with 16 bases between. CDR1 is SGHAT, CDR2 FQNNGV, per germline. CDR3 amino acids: CASSLQAVQVTGELFF. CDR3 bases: TGTGCCAGCAGCTTGCAGGCCGTGCAGGTTACCGGGGAGCTGTTTTTT.

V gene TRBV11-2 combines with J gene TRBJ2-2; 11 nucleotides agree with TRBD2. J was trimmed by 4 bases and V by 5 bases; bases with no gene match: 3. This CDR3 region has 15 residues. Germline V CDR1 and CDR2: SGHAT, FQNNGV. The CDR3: CASSPLAGGTGELFF. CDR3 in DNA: TGTGCCAGCAGCCCGCTAGCGGGGGGCACCGGGGAGCTGTTTTTT.